The clone carrying this T cell receptor beta chain was detected only a few times. What it binds is not known. TCRdb's copy holds only in-frame clones and misses some; the assay was immunoSEQ multiplex PCR. The repertoire consists of about 20,000 clones, none detected only once. This sample stems from a study of T cell clonality in common variable immunodeficiency. Study-wide results and limits: Reportedly, TCR beta sequences from common variable immunodeficiency showed fewer deletions and N-nucleotide insertions.

The sample taken for sequencing was peripheral blood mononuclear cells. The TCR was taken from a human donor with common variable immunodeficiency.

The CDR3 loop reads CSVVTSQETQYF. CDR3 bases read: TGCAGCGTTGTGACTTCACAAGAGACC. V and J are TRBV29-1 and TRBJ2-5; D gene uncertain. The CDR3 end is not reached by the read, which stops 3 residues before it; the germline J gene fills it in. The CDR3 runs 12 residues. CDR1 is SQVTM, CDR2 ANQGSEA, per germline. V lost 4 bases to trimming and J lost 2 bases, with 8 bases between them.